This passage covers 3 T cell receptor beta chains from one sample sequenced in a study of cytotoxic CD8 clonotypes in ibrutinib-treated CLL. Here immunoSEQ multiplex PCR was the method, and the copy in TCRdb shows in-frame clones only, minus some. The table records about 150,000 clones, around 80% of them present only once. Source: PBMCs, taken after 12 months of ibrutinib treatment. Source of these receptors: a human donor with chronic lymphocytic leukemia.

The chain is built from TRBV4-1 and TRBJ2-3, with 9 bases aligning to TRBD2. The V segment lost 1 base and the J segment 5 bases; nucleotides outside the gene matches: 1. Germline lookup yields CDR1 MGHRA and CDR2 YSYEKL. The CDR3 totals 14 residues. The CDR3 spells CASSQVLAGDTQYF. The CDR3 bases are TGCGCCAGCAGCCAAGTACTAGCGGGAGATACGCAGTATTTT.

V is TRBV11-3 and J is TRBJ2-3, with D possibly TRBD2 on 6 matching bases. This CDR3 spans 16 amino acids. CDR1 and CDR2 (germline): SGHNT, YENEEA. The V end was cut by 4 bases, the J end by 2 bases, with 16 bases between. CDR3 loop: CASSSGLDAFTDTQYF. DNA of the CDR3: TGTGCCAGCAGCTCGGGACTTGACGCATTCACAGATACGCAGTATTTT.

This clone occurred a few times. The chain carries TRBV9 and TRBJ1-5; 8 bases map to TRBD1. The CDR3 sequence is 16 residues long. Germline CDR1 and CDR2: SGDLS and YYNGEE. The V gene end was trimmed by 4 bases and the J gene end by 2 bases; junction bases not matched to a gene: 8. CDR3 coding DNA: TGTGCCAGCAGCTCCCGCAGGGGGCTGGGCAATCAGCCCCAGCATTTT. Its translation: CASSSRRGLGNQPQHF.